The following is a T cell receptor (beta chain) sequence with its context. The data stem from a study of cytomegalovirus exposure and HLA in healthy donors. Primers for the PCR totalled 60 Vbeta and 13 Jbeta. Libraries were prepared by immunoSEQ multiplex PCR; TCRdb keeps only in-frame clonotypes and omits some of them. This table holds around 150,000 clones, about 82% found once. Deletions cut 2 bases from V and 3 bases from J, with 14 bases between. From germline, CDR1 is MRHNA and CDR2 SNTAGT. The CDR3 consists of 17 residues. The receptor's source is a young man in good health. The chain recombines TRBV6-4 with TRBJ2-6; possible D gene TRBD2, 6 bases. The sequenced material came from PBMCs. CDR3 sequence reads: CASSDGQGGGGANVLTF. DNA of the CDR3: TGTGCCAGCAGTGACGGGCAGGGAGGTGGTGGGGCCAACGTCCTGACTTTC.